This section outlines one T cell receptor (beta chain) sequence together with its context. The antigen is unknown. Time point defined: baseline, week 1 (first vaccination visit). Treatment here: pre-vaccination baseline after standard-of-care therapy. Donor tumors were new WHO grade 3 or 4 IDH1-mutant, ATRX-lost astrocytomas. Germline CDR1 reads SGHDN; CDR2 reads FVKESK. V dropped 2 bases and J dropped 5 bases, with 12 bases sitting between them. The CDR3 length is 14 residues. This entry comes from a study of a mutant IDH1 vaccine in newly diagnosed glioma. Overall study findings and caveats: Shifts in the top peripheral T cell clonotypes seemed unrelated to pseudoprogression. Among all patients, vaccine-induced immune responses occurred in over 80%.

Method: immunoSEQ multiplex PCR; TCRdb's copy keeps in-frame clones and lacks some. This table holds just under 95,000 clones, 80% to 90% found once. This specimen consisted of PBMCs, obtained from a glioma patient treated with radiotherapy, temozolomide or both. This chain links TRBV14 with TRBJ1-1; D perhaps matches TRBD1 (5 bases). The receptor was derived from a woman in her 50s with glioma. The CDR3, as DNA: TGTGCCAGCAGCCAACCAGGGCAAAGGACTGAAGCTTTCTTT. This sequence encodes CASSQPGQRTEAFF.